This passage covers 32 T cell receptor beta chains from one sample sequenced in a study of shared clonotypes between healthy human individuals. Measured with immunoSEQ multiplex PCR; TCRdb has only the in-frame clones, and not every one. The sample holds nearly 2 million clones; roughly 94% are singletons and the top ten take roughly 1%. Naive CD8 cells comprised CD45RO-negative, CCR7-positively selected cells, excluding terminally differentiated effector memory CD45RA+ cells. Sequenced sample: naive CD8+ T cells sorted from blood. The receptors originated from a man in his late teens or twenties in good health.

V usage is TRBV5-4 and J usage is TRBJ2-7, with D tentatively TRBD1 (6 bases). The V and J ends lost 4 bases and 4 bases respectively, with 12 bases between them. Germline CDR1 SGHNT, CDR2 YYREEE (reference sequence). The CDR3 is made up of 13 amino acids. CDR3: CASSQGTIYEQYF. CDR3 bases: TGTGCCAGCAGCCAGGGGACGATATACGAGCAGTACTTC.

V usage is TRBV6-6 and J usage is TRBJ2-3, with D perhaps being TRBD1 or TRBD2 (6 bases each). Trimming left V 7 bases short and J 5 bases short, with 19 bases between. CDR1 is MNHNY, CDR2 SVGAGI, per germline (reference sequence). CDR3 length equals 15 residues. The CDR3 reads CASTITGPGVDTQYF. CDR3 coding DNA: TGTGCCAGCACCATCACAGGGCCGGGGGTAGATACGCAGTATTTT.

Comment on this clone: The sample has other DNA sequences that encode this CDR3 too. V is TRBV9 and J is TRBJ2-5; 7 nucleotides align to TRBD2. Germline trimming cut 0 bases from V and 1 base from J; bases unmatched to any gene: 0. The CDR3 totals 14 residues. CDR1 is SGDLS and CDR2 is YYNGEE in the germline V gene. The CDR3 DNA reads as TGTGCCAGCAGCGTAGCGGGAGGCCAAGAGACCCAGTACTTC. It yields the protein CASSVAGGQETQYF.

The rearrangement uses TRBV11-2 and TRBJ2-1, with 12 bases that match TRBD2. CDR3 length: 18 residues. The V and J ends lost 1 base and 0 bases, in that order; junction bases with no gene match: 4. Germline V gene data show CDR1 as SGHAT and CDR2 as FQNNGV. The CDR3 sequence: CASSLARLAGASYNEQFF. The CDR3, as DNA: TGTGCCAGCAGCTTAGCCAGACTAGCGGGGGCCTCCTACAATGAGCAGTTCTTC.

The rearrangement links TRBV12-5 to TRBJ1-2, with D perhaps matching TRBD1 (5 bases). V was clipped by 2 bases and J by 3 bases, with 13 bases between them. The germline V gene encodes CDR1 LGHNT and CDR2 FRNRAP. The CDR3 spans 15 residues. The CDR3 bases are TGTGCTAGTGGTTTGCCAAGGGGTCAGGACTATGGCTACACCTTC. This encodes CASGLPRGQDYGYTF.

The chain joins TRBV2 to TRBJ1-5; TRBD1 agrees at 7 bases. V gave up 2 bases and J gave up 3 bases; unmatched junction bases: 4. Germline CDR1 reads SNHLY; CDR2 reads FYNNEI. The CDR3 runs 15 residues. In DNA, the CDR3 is TGTGCCAGCAGTGAATGGAGGGGGCACAATCAGCCCCAGCATTTT. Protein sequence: CASSEWRGHNQPQHF. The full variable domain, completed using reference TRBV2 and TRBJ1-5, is EPEVTQTPSHQVTQMGQEVILRCVPISNHLYFYWYRQILGQKVEFLVSFYNNEISEKSEIFDDQFSVERPDGSNFTLKIRSTKLEDSAMYFCASSEWRGHNQPQHFGDGTRLSIL.

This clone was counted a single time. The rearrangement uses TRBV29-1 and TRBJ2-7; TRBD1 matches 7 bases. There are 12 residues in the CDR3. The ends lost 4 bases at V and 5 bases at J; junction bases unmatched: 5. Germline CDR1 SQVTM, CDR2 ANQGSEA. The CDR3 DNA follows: TGCAGCGTTGTCAGGCAGGGGGACGAGCAGTACTTC. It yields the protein CSVVRQGDEQYF.

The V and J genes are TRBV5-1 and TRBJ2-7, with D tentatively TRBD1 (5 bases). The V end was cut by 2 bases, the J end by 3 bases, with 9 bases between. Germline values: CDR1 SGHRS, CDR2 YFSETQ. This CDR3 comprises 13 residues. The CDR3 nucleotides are TGCGCCAGCAGCTTTACGCAGGGCTACGAGCAGTACTTC. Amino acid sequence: CASSFTQGYEQYF.

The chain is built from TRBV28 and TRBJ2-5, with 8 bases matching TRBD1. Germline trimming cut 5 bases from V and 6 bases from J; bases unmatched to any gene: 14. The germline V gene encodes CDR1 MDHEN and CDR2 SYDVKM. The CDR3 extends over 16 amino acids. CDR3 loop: CASSTEDRVFLQTQYF. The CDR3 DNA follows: TGTGCCAGCAGTACTGAGGACAGGGTCTTCCTACAGACCCAGTACTTC.

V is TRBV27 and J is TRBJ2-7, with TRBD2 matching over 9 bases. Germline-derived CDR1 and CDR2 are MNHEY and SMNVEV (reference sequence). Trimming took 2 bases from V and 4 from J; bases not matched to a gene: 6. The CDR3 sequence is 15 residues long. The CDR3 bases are TGTGCCAGCAGTTTAAGTAGCGGGAGTGGGTACGAGCAGTACTTC. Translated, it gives CASSLSSGSGYEQYF.

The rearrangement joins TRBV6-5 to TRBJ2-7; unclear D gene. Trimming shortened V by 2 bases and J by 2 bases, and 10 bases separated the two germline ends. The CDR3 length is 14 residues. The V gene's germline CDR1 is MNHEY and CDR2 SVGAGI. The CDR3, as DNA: TGTGCCAGCAGTTACAGGCCTACTACCTACGAGCAGTACTTC. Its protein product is CASSYRPTTYEQYF.

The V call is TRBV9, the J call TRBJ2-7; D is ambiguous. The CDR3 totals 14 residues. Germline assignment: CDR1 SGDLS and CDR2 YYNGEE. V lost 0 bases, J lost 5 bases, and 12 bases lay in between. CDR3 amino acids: CASSVAGLDDEQYF. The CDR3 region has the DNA TGTGCCAGCAGCGTAGCTGGGCTAGATGACGAGCAGTACTTC.

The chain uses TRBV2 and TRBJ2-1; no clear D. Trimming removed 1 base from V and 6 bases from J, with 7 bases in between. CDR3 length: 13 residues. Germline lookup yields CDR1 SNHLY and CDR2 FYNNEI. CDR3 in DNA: TGTGCCAGCAGTGAAGGCTTCCGCAATGAGCAGTTCTTC. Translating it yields CASSEGFRNEQFF.

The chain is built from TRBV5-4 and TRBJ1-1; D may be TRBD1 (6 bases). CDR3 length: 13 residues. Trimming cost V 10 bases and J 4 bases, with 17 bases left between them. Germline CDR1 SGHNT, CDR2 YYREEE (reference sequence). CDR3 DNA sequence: TGTGCCTCACCGGGACACTCGACCACTGAAGCTTTCTTT. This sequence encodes CASPGHSTTEAFF.

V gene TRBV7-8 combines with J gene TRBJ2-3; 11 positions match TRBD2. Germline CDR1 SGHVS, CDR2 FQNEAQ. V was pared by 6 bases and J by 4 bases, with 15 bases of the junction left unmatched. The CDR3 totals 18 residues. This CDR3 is CASRPTSGRPLSADTQYF. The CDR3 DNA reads TGTGCCAGCAGGCCCACTAGCGGGAGACCCCTAAGCGCAGATACGCAGTATTTT.

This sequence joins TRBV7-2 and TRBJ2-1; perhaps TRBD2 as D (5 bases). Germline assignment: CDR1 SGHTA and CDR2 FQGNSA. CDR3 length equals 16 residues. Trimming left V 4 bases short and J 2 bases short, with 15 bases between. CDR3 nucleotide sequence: TGTGCCAGCAGCTGGAATGGAGGATTAACCTACAATGAGCAGTTCTTC. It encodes CASSWNGGLTYNEQFF.

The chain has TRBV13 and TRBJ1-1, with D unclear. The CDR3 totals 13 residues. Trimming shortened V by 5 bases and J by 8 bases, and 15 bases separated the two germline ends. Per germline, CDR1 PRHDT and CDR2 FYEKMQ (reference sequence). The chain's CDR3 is CASSLQTDSEAFF. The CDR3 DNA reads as TGTGCCAGCAGCCTCCAAACAGACTCAGAAGCTTTCTTT.

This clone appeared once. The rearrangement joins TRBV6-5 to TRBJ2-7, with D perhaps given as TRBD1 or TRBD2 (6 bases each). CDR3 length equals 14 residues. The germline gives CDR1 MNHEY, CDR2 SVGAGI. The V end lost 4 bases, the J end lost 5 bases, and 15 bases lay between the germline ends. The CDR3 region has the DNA TGTGCCAGCAGTTTAGGGGGGCCTAAGCACGAGCAGTACTTC. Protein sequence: CASSLGGPKHEQYF.

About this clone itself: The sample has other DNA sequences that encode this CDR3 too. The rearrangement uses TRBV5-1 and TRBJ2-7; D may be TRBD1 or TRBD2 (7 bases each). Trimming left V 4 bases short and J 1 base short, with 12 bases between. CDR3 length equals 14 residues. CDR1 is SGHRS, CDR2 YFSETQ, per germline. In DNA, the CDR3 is TGCGCCAGCAGCAGCGGGGACAGTTCCTACGAGCAGTACTTC. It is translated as CASSSGDSSYEQYF.

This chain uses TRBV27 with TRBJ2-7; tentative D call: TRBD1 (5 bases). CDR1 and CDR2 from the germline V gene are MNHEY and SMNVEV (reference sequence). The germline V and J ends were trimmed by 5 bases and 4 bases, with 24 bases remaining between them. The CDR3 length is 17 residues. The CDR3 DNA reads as TGTGCCAGCAGTCCCCAAAATGAGGCAGGGATCGGGTACGAGCAGTACTTC. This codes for CASSPQNEAGIGYEQYF.

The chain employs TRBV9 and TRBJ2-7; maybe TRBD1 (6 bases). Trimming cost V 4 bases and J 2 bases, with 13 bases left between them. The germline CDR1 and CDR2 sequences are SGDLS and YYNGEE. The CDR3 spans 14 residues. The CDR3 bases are TGTGCCAGCAGCTCTTCGGGACACACCTACGAGCAGTACTTC. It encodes CASSSSGHTYEQYF.

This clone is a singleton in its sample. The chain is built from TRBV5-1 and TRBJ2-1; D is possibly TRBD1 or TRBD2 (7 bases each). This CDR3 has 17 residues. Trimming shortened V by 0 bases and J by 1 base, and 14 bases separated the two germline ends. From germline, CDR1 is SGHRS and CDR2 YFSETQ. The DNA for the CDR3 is TGCGCCAGCAGCTTGGGTCCAGGGGGGGTATCCTACAATGAGCAGTTCTTC. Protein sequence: CASSLGPGGVSYNEQFF.

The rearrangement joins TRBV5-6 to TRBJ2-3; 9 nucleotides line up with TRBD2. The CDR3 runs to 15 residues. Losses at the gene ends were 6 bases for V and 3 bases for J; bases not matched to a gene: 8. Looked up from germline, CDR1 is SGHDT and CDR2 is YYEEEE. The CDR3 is CASNSGSGRTDTQYF. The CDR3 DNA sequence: TGTGCCAGCAATAGCGGGAGCGGGAGAACAGATACGCAGTATTTT.

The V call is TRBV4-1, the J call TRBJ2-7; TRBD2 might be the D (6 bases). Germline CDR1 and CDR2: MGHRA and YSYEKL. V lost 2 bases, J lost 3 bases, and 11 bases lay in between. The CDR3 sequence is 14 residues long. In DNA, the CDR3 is TGCGCCAGCAGCCAAAGGCCTAGCGACTACGAGCAGTACTTC. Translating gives CASSQRPSDYEQYF.

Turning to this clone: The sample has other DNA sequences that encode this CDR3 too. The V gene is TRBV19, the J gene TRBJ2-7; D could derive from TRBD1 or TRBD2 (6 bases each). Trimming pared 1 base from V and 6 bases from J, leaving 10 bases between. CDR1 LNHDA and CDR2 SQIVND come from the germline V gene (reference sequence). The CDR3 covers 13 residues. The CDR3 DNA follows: TGTGCCAGTAGTATAGCGGGGGCCCGCGAGCAGTACTTC. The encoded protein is CASSIAGAREQYF.

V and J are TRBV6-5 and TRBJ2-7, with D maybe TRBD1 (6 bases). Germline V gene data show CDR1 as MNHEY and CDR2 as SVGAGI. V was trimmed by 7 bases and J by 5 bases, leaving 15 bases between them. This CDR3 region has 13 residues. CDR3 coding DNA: TGTGCCAGCATCTCCAGACAGGCCCACGAGCAGTACTTC. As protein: CASISRQAHEQYF.

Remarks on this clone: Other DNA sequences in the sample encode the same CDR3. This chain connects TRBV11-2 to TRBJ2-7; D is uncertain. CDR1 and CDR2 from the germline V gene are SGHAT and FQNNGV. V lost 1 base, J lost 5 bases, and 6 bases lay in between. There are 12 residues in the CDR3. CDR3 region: CASSLVPHEQYF. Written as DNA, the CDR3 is TGTGCCAGCAGCTTAGTCCCCCACGAGCAGTACTTC.

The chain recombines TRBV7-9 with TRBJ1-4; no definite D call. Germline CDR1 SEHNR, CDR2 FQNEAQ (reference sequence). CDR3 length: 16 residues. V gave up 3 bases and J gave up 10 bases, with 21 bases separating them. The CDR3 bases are TGTGCCAGCAGCTTTTGGGCCACGGAAGGTACTGTAAAACTGTTTTTT. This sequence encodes CASSFWATEGTVKLFF.

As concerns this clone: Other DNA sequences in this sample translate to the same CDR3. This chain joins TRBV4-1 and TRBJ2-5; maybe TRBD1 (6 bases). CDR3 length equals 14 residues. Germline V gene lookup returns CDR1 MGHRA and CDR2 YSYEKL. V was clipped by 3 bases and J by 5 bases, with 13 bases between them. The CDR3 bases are TGCGCCAGCAGCCAGGGCCAGGGGCCGGAGACCCAGTACTTC. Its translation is CASSQGQGPETQYF.

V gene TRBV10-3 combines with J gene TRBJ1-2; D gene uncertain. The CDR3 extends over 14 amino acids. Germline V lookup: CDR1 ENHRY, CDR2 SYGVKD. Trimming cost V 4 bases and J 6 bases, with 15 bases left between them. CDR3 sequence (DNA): TGTGCCATCAGTGCTCCAGAGGGCGGAGATGGCTACACCTTC. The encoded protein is CAISAPEGGDGYTF.

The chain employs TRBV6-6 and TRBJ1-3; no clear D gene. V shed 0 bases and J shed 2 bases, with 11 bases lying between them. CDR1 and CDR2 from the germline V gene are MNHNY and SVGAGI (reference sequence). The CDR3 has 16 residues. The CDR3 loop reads CASSYSGEGPGNTIYF. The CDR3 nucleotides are TGTGCCAGCAGTTACTCTGGGGAAGGCCCTGGAAACACCATATATTTT.

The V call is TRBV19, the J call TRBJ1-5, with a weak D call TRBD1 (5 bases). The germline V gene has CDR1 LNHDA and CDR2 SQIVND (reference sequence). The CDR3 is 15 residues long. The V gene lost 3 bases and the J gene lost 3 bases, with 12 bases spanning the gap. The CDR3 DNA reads TGTGCCAGTAGTATGGGGGTTGGTGCCAATCAGCCCCAGCATTTT. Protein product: CASSMGVGANQPQHF.